These T cell receptor beta chains were read from a single sample in a study of STAT5B mutations in CD4+ large granular lymphocyte leukemia. Method: immunoSEQ multiplex PCR; TCRdb's copy keeps in-frame clones and lacks some. Of approximately 30,000 clones in the sample, around three quarters were seen once. The material sequenced was CD4+ T cells from blood buffy coats. The receptors here all came from a human donor in good health. Each CDR3 is given with its conserved first and last residue. Each record gives: J gene, D gene, clone size, V gene, CDR3 DNA, CDR3 protein. A D gene is named only where the DNA matches it firmly. The size entry is marked missing in some rows and otherwise reads once, few, many or a size class.

TRBJ1-1,.,.,TRBV4-3,TGCGCCAGCAGCCATCGCGACAGGCTGAACACTGAAGCTTTCTTT,CASSHRDRLNTEAFF
TRBJ1-1,TRBD1,.,TRBV10-3,TGTGCCATCAGTGAGTCATTAGGGCAGGGGGCTAGAACTGAAGCTTTCTTT,CAISESLGQGARTEAFF
TRBJ1-5,.,.,TRBV28,TGTGCCAGCAGCGTCAATCAGGGTCTTGGTCAGCCCCAGCATTTT,CASSVNQGLGQPQHF
TRBJ2-7,.,.,TRBV19,TGTGCCAGTAGGTTGTCAGGGGCGTCCTACGAGCAGTACTTC,CASRLSGASYEQYF
TRBJ1-4,.,.,TRBV27,TGTGCCAGCAGCCCCGACGACAGGCGTAATGAAAAACTGTTTTTT,CASSPDDRRNEKLFF
TRBJ2-3,.,.,TRBV28,TGTGCCAGCAGTTTATTGGGAGATACGCAGTATTTT,CASSLLGDTQYF
TRBJ2-7,TRBD2,.,TRBV5-1,TGCGCCAGCAGCCCCGAGGTCCTAGCGGGAGGATCTAACGAGCAGTACTTC,CASSPEVLAGGSNEQYF
TRBJ2-7,.,few,TRBV4-2,TGTGCCAGCAGCCAAGATAGGCCCTACGAGCAGTACTTC,CASSQDRPYEQYF
TRBJ2-1,.,.,TRBV5-1,TGCGCCAGCAGCTTTATGGACTACAATGAGCAGTTCTTC,CASSFMDYNEQFF
TRBJ1-5,.,.,TRBV18,TGTGCCAGCTCACCGGGCGCCCATAGCAATCAGCCCCAGCATTTT,CASSPGAHSNQPQHF
TRBJ2-7,TRBD2,once,TRBV2,TGTGCCAGCGGGCCGGGGGGTTCTGAGTACGAGCAGTACTTC,CASGPGGSEYEQYF
TRBJ1-1,.,.,TRBV29-1,TGCAGCGTGAGAGGGAGTACTGAAGCTTTCTTT,CSVRGSTEAFF
TRBJ1-2,.,.,TRBV7-6,TGTGCCAGCAGCTTAGGGTTTGGAAACTATGGCTACACCTTC,CASSLGFGNYGYTF
TRBJ2-3,.,.,TRBV7-2,TGTGCCAGCAGCTTGCGATGGACAGACGGGGCTAAGGTGAATACGCAGTATTTT,CASSLRWTDGAKVNTQYF
TRBJ2-5,TRBD1,.,TRBV7-2,TGTGCCAGCAGCTCGGGACAGCAAGAGACCCAGTACTTC,CASSSGQQETQYF
TRBJ2-5,TRBD2,.,TRBV6-1,TGTGCCAGCAGTGAACGAGCGGGAGGATCAGAGACCCAGTACTTC,CASSERAGGSETQYF
TRBJ1-1,.,few,TRBV4-2,TGTGCCAGCAGCGGCGGACGGGGGGTGAACACTGAAGCTTTCTTT,CASSGGRGVNTEAFF
TRBJ2-3,TRBD2,.,TRBV7-3,TGTGCCAGCTCGACCACGGGAGGGCCCGCAGATACGCAGTATTTT,CASSTTGGPADTQYF
TRBJ2-1,TRBD2,few,TRBV5-1,TGCGCCAGCAGCTTTGCCGGCCGACTAGCGGTTTACAATGAGCAGTTCTTC,CASSFAGRLAVYNEQFF
TRBJ1-2,.,.,TRBV29-1,TGCAGCGTTGAAGGGGGCGCCTATGGCTACACCTTC,CSVEGGAYGYTF
TRBJ1-2,TRBD1,once,TRBV30,TGTGCCTGGGGTAGGGGACAGGGCTATGGCTACACCTTC,CAWGRGQGYGYTF
TRBJ2-7,.,medium-sized,TRBV6-5,TGTGCCAGCACTGACAGGTGGAGCATCGACGAGCAGTACTTC,CASTDRWSIDEQYF
TRBJ2-5,.,.,TRBV18,TGTGCCAGCTCACAGAAGAAGGAGACCCAGTACTTC,CASSQKKETQYF
TRBJ2-7,.,.,TRBV25-1,TGTGCCAGTCGGGGTGGTATATACGAGCAGTACTTC,CASRGGIYEQYF
TRBJ2-5,.,.,TRBV7-8,TGTGCCAGCAGCTTAGGTGGACGGCCGACCGGGGAGACCCAGTACTTC,CASSLGGRPTGETQYF
TRBJ2-1,TRBD2,.,TRBV27,TGTGCCAGCAGTCCGACTAGCGGGAGGTGGACTGAGCAGTTCTTC,CASSPTSGRWTEQFF
TRBJ2-5,.,.,TRBV6-5,TGTGCCAGCAGTTACTCATCAGGGGTAGAGACCCAGTACTTC,CASSYSSGVETQYF
TRBJ2-7,.,once,TRBV29-1,TGCAGCGTTGGCGACAGGGCCGGGACTAGTGACGAGCAGTACTTC,CSVGDRAGTSDEQYF